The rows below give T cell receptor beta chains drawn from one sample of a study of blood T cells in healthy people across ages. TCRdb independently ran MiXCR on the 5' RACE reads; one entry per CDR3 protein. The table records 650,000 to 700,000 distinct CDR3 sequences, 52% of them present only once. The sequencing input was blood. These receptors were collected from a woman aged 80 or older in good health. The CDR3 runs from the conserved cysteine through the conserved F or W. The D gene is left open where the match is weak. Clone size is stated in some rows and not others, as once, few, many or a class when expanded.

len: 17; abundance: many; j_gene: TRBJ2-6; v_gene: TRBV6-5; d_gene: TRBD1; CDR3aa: CASSSRTGVSGANVLTF; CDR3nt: TGTGCCAGCAGTTCCCGGACAGGGGTGTCTGGGGCCAACGTCCTGACTTTC
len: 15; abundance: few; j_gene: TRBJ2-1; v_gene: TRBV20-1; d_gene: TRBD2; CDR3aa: CSAPGTSEHYNEQFF; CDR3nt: TGCAGTGCTCCTGGGACTAGCGAGCATTACAATGAGCAGTTCTTC
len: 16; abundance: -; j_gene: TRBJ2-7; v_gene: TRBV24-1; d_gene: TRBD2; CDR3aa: CATSDSASGGFIEQYF; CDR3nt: TGTGCCACCAGTGATTCTGCCAGCGGGGGGTTCATCGAGCAGTACTTC
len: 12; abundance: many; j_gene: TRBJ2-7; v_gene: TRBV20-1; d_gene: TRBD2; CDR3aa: CSAPRSGYEQYF; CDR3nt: TGCAGTGCTCCGCGTAGCGGGTACGAGCAGTACTTC
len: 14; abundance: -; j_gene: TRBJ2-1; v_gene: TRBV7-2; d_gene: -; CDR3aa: CASSLARDGNEQFF; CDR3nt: TGTGCCAGCAGCTTAGCCAGGGACGGCAATGAGCAGTTCTTC
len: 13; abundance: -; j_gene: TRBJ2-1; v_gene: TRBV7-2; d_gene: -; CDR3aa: CASSLAHSNEQFF; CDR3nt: TGTGCCAGCAGCTTAGCGCACAGCAATGAGCAGTTCTTC
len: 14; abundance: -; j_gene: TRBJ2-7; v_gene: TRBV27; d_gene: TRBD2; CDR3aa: CASGGGITYNEQYF; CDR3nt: TGTGCCAGCGGGGGAGGGATAACCTACAATGAGCAGTACTTC
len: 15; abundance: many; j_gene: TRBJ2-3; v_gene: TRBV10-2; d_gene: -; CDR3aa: CASSERQVASVSQYF; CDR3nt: TGCGCCAGCAGTGAGAGACAGGTCGCATCGGTGTCGCAGTATTTT
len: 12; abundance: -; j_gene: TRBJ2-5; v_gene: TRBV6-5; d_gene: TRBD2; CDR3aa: CATLAGPETQYF; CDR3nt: TGTGCCACCTTAGCGGGCCCAGAGACCCAGTACTTC
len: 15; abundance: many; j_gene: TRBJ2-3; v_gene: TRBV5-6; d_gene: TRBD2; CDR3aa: CASRSSGGGGDTQYF; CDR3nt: TGTGCCAGCAGGTCCTCCGGCGGGGGGGGAGATACGCAGTATTTT
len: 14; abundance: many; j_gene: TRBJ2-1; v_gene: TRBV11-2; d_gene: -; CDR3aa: CASTPGATGGEQFF; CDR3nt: TGTGCCAGCACCCCGGGGGCTACGGGAGGTGAGCAGTTCTTC
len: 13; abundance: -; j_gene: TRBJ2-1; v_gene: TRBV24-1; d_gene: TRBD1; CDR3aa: CAVSGQGYNEQFF; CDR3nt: TGTGCCGTCTCCGGACAGGGCTACAATGAGCAGTTCTTC
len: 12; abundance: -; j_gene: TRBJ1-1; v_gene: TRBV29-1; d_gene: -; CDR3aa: CSVEAWGTEAFF; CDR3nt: TGCAGCGTTGAAGCCTGGGGCACTGAAGCTTTCTTT
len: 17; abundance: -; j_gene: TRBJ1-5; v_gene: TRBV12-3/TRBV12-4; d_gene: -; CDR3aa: CASSFGQGLRGNQPQHF; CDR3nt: TGTGCCAGCAGTTTCGGGCAGGGCCTAAGGGGCAATCAGCCCCAGCATTTT
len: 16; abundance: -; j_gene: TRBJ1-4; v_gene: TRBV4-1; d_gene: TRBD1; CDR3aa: CASSQGASGGHEKLFF; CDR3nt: TGCGCCAGCAGCCAAGGCGCATCAGGGGGCCATGAAAAACTGTTTTTT
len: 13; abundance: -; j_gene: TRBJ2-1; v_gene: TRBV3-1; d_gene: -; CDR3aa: CVSSQDWHGEQFF; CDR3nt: TGTGTCAGCAGCCAAGACTGGCACGGTGAGCAGTTCTTC
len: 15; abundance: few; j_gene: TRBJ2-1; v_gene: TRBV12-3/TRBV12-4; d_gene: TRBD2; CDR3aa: CASSSSSGFYNEQFF; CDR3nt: TGTGCCAGCAGTTCTTCTAGCGGGTTCTACAATGAGCAGTTCTTC
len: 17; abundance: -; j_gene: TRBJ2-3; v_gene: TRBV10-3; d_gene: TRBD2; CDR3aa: CATSPPGLAGRTDTQYF; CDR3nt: TGTGCCACCTCTCCCCCGGGGCTAGCGGGGCGCACAGATACGCAGTATTTT
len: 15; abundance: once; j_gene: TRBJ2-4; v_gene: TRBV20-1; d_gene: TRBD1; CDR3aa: CSAREPTGFKNIQYF; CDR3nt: TGCAGTGCTAGAGAGCCGACAGGGTTCAAAAACATTCAGTACTTC
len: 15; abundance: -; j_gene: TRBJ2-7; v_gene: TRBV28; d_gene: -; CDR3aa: CASSLRGSSSYEQYF; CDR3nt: TGTGCCAGCAGTCTACGTGGTTCGAGCTCCTACGAGCAGTACTTC
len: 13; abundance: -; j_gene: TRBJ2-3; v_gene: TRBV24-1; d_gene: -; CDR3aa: CASSGRFTDTQYF; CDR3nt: TGTGCCAGTAGTGGGCGATTCACAGATACGCAGTATTTT
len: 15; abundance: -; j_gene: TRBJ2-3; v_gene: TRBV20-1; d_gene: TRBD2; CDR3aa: CSAEGTSGPTDTQYF; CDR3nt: TGCAGTGCGGAAGGGACTAGCGGTCCCACAGATACGCAGTATTTT
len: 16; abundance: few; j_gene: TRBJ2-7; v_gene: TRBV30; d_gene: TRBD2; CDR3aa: CAWSVKGLAGGGEQYF; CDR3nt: TGTGCCTGGAGTGTAAAGGGACTAGCGGGAGGCGGCGAGCAGTACTTC
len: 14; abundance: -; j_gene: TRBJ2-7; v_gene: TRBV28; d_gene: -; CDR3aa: CASTGGDNYYEQYF; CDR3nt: TGTGCCAGCACCGGAGGGGACAACTACTACGAGCAGTACTTC
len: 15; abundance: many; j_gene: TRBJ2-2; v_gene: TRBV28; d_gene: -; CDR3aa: CASSTVGEKTGELFF; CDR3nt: TGTGCCAGCAGTACCGTGGGGGAGAAGACCGGGGAGCTGTTTTTT
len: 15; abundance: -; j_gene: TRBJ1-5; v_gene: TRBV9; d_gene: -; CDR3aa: CASSRGEGRSQPQHF; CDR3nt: TGTGCCAGCAGCAGAGGTGAAGGCCGGAGTCAGCCCCAGCATTTT
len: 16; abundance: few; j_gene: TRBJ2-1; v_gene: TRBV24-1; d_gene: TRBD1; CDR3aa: CATSDSPGQGSNEQFF; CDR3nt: TGTGCCACCAGTGACTCTCCGGGACAGGGTAGCAATGAGCAGTTCTTC
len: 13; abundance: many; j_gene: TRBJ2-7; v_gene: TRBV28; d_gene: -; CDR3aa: CASSPPEGYEQYF; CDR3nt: TGTGCCAGCAGTCCGCCCGAAGGGTACGAGCAGTACTTC
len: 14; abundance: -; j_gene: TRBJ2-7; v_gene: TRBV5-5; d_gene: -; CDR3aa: CASSLADGPYEQYF; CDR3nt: TGTGCCAGCAGCTTGGCGGACGGCCCCTACGAGCAGTACTTC
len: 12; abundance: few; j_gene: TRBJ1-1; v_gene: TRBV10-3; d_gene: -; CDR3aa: CAIRVGNTEAFF; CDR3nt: TGTGCCATCAGGGTAGGGAACACTGAAGCTTTCTTT
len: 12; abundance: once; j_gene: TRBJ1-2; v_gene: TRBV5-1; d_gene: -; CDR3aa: CASSADAYGYTF; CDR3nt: TGCGCCAGCAGCGCCGACGCATATGGCTACACCTTC
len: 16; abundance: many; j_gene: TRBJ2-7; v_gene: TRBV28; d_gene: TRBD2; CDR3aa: CASSKARSGRSYEQYF; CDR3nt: TGTGCCAGCAGCAAAGCCCGGAGCGGGAGGTCCTACGAGCAGTACTTC